These 21 T cell receptor beta chains were sequenced from one sample in a study of control samples from healthy donors and cancer patients. Method: immunoSEQ multiplex PCR; TCRdb's copy keeps in-frame clones and lacks some. The data show 55,000 to 85,000 clones, about 89% seen once. The specimen sequenced was PBMCs. All receptors derive from a woman aged 50 to 65 with head and neck cancer.

The chain has TRBV4-1 and TRBJ2-2, with D unclear. V was clipped by 0 bases and J by 9 bases, with 8 bases between them. The CDR3 totals 13 residues. The V gene's germline CDR1 is MGHRA and CDR2 YSYEKL. In DNA, the CDR3 is TGCGCCAGCAGCCAAGAACCGGCGCGGGAGCTGTTTTTT. Translated, it gives CASSQEPARELFF.

The chain combines TRBV5-1 with TRBJ2-7; no definite D call. The length of the CDR3 is 13 residues. The ends were cut back, 0 bases at V and 6 bases at J, with 10 bases in the middle. The germline gives CDR1 SGHRS, CDR2 YFSETQ. CDR3 sequence reads: CASSLEGGLEQYF. The CDR3 coding sequence is TGCGCCAGCAGCTTGGAGGGTGGCCTCGAGCAGTACTTC.

Concerning this clone itself: Additional DNA sequences in this sample encode the identical CDR3. The chain carries TRBV7-2 and TRBJ2-3; 9 bases are shared with TRBD1. The J segment lost 3 bases and the V segment lost 5 bases, leaving 6 bases of the junction unmatched. Germline assignment: CDR1 SGHTA and CDR2 FQGNSA. The CDR3 sequence is 15 residues long. The CDR3 sequence: CASSPPGQGTDTQYF. In DNA form, the CDR3 reads TGTGCCAGCAGCCCCCCAGGACAGGGGACAGATACGCAGTATTTT.

V usage is TRBV7-8 and J usage is TRBJ1-6, with TRBD1 identical over 7 bases. This CDR3 is 14 amino acids long. The trim removed 3 bases at V and 7 bases at J, leaving 3 bases unmatched. Germline V CDR1 and CDR2: SGHVS, FQNEAQ. In DNA, the CDR3 is TGTGCCAGCAGCTTCGGGACAGAAAATTCACCCCTCCACTTT. This gives the protein CASSFGTENSPLHF. Variable domain in full (rest from reference TRBV7-8 and TRBJ1-6): GAGVSQSPRYKVAKRGQDVALRCDPISGHVSLFWYQQALGQGPEFLTYFQNEAQLDKSGLPSDRFFAERPEGSVSTLKIQRTQQEDSAVYLCASSFGTENSPLHFGNGTRLTVT.

The rearrangement joins TRBV7-3 to TRBJ1-1, with a possible D match to TRBD1 (5 bases). Trimming cost V 2 bases and J 3 bases, with 13 bases left between them. CDR3 size: 15 residues. Germline CDR1 and CDR2: SGHTA and FQGTGA. The CDR3 DNA reads TGTGCCAGCAGCTTAGGGGGACGGATTGACACTGAAGCTTTCTTT. It encodes CASSLGGRIDTEAFF.

The chain carries TRBV6-6 and TRBJ1-1, with TRBD1 matching over 11 bases. With V trimmed by 7 bases and J by 7 bases, 8 bases remained unmatched. The CDR3 length is 14 residues. CDR1 is MNHNY and CDR2 is SVGAGI in the germline V gene (reference sequence). The CDR3 bases are TGTGCCAGCAATGGACAGGGGGCCTGGTATGAAGCTTTCTTT. Encoded protein: CASNGQGAWYEAFF.

J is TRBJ2-5 and V is TRBV6-5, with D perhaps matching TRBD2 (6 bases). Germline CDR1 reads MNHEY; CDR2 reads SVGAGI. The CDR3 has 14 amino acids. Between the trimmed V and J ends, which lost 3 bases and 5 bases, there was a span of 13 bases. In DNA form, the CDR3 reads TGTGCCAGCAGTTATGGAGGGGCAACGGAGACCCAGTACTTC. Protein product: CASSYGGATETQYF.

The genes are TRBV4-2 and TRBJ1-2, with D perhaps matching TRBD1 (5 bases). The V end lost 0 bases, the J end lost 5 bases, and 19 bases lay between the germline ends. Germline-derived CDR1 and CDR2 are LGHNA and YNFKEQ. This CDR3 region has 17 residues. In nucleotides, the CDR3 is TGTGCCAGCAGCCAAGAGTTACGACAGCGAGGGGAGTATGGCTACACCTTC. Protein: CASSQELRQRGEYGYTF.

The chain links TRBV28 to TRBJ1-5; D possibly corresponds to TRBD1 (5 bases). CDR1 and CDR2 (germline): MDHEN, SYDVKM. This CDR3 spans 12 amino acids. V lost 6 bases, J lost 6 bases, and 9 bases lay in between. The CDR3 coding sequence is TGTGCCAGCAGATCGGGGACTCAGCCCCAGCATTTT. Protein: CASRSGTQPQHF.

The chain joins TRBV5-6 to TRBJ2-7; D is uncertain. Germline V gene data show CDR1 as SGHDT and CDR2 as YYEEEE. Trimming pared 4 bases from V and 4 bases from J, leaving 6 bases between. CDR3 length equals 11 residues. CDR3 protein: CASSPSYEQYF. The CDR3 DNA reads as TGTGCCAGCAGCCCCAGTTACGAGCAGTACTTC. Using reference TRBV5-6 and TRBJ2-7 for the parts outside the CDR3, the full variable domain is DAGVTQSPTHLIKTRGQQVTLRCSPKSGHDTVSWYQQALGQGPQFIFQYYEEEERQRGNFPDRFSGHQFPNYSSELNVNALLLGDSALYLCASSPSYEQYFGPGTRLTVT.

This clone has just a few counts. V and J are TRBV5-4 and TRBJ2-4; TRBD1 matches 9 bases. The junction had 5 bases not matched to a gene; V was cut back by 4 bases and J by 3 bases. Germline assignment: CDR1 SGHNT and CDR2 YYREEE (reference sequence). This CDR3 spans 15 amino acids. The CDR3 region has the DNA TGTGCCAGCAGCGGCCCGGGACAGGGCAAAAACATTCAGTACTTC. This translates into CASSGPGQGKNIQYF.

The gene calls are TRBV2 and TRBJ2-3; 14 bases map to TRBD2. This CDR3 has 15 amino acids. CDR1 and CDR2 from the germline V gene are SNHLY and FYNNEI. J was trimmed by 6 bases and V by 6 bases; bases with no gene match: 5. CDR3 residues: CASRGLAGARDTQYF. In DNA, the CDR3 is TGTGCCAGCAGGGGACTAGCGGGGGCTAGGGATACGCAGTATTTT. The whole variable domain, filled in from reference TRBV2 and TRBJ2-3, reads EPEVTQTPSHQVTQMGQEVILRCVPISNHLYFYWYRQILGQKVEFLVSFYNNEISEKSEIFDDQFSVERPDGSNFTLKIRSTKLEDSAMYFCASRGLAGARDTQYFGPGTRLTVL.

V usage is TRBV5-1 and J usage is TRBJ1-1; tentatively, D is TRBD1 (5 bases). Germline CDR1 and CDR2: SGHRS and YFSETQ. The V gene lost 3 bases and the J gene lost 6 bases, with 12 bases spanning the gap. CDR3 length: 13 residues. The CDR3 DNA reads TGCGCCAGCAGCTCCGCAAGGGGATCTGAAGCTTTCTTT. Its protein product is CASSSARGSEAFF.

The chain uses TRBV27 and TRBJ2-1; a possible D gene is TRBD1 (6 bases). Trimming pared 6 bases from V and 7 bases from J, leaving 19 bases between. Germline V gives CDR1 MNHEY, CDR2 SMNVEV (reference sequence). The CDR3 runs to 15 residues. The CDR3 sequence is CASSLLGGRRNEQFF. As DNA, the CDR3 is TGTGCCAGCAGCCTACTAGGGGGTCGGAGGAATGAGCAGTTCTTC.

This clone has just one count. This chain uses TRBV18 with TRBJ1-1; D uncertain. The V end lost 4 bases, the J end lost 1 base, and 7 bases lay between the germline ends. Germline CDR1 is KGHSH and CDR2 is LQKENI. This CDR3 has 13 residues. The CDR3 nucleotides are TGTGCCAGCTCACGTGGGGAGAACACTGAAGCTTTCTTT. Translation: CASSRGENTEAFF.

The V call is TRBV6-6, the J call TRBJ2-3; D is undetermined. The CDR3 has 16 residues. V gave up 5 bases and J gave up 0 bases, with 15 bases separating them. The V gene's germline CDR1 is MNHNY and CDR2 SVGAGI (reference sequence). The CDR3 DNA sequence: TGTGCCAGCAGTGCCCCAGACGGCCCTAGCACAGATACGCAGTATTTT. Translating it yields CASSAPDGPSTDTQYF.

In the case of this clone: The junction differs from germline at one of its ends, possibly a read error. The chain is built from TRBV5-6 and TRBJ2-7; no reliable D call. This CDR3 region has 11 residues. Germline CDR1 reads SGHDT; CDR2 reads YYEEEE. The CDR3 sequence: CASTVKTDLNF. The CDR3 coding sequence is TGTGCCAGCACCGTAAAGACGGACCTCAACTTC.

This chain joins TRBV28 and TRBJ2-1; 8 bases are a match to TRBD2. The junction had 11 bases not matched to a gene; V was cut back by 7 bases and J by 0 bases. This CDR3 comprises 17 residues. The germline V gene has CDR1 MDHEN and CDR2 SYDVKM. The chain's CDR3 is CASTSAGGLDSYNEQFF. The CDR3 bases are TGTGCCAGCACTTCCGCGGGGGGACTTGACTCCTACAATGAGCAGTTCTTC. The full variable domain, rest sourced from reference TRBV28 and TRBJ2-1, is DVKVTQSSRYLVKRTGEKVFLECVQDMDHENMFWYRQDPGLGLRLIYFSYDVKMKEKGDIPEGYSVSREKKERFSLILESASTNQTSMYLCASTSAGGLDSYNEQFFGPGTRLTVL.

The V call is TRBV5-8, the J call TRBJ2-5; no clear D. Germline V lookup: CDR1 SGHTS, CDR2 YDEGEE. The CDR3 consists of 13 residues. Trimming removed 1 base from V and 2 bases from J, with 6 bases in between. CDR3 nucleotide sequence: TGTGCCAGCAGCTTGTGGTCTCAAGAGACCCAGTACTTC. It yields the protein CASSLWSQETQYF.

The chain uses TRBV21-1 and TRBJ2-7; the tabulated D call, TRBD1, remains unverified against the DNA. TRBV21-1 is annotated as a pseudogene. The CDR3 has 21 amino acids. The CDR3 loop reads CASSKYKERNRSIRTPYEQYF. The CDR3 DNA is TGTGCCAGCAGCAAGTATAAAGAAAGGAACAGAAGTATCCGAACCCCCTACGAGCAGTACTTC.

The chain recombines TRBV18 with TRBJ1-4, with D perhaps TRBD1 (5 bases). There are 14 residues in the CDR3. V lost 2 bases and J lost 8, with 12 bases in between. The V gene's germline CDR1 is KGHSH and CDR2 LQKENI. CDR3: CASSPVRVGEKLFF. In DNA form, the CDR3 reads TGTGCCAGCTCACCAGTCAGGGTGGGCGAAAAACTGTTTTTT.